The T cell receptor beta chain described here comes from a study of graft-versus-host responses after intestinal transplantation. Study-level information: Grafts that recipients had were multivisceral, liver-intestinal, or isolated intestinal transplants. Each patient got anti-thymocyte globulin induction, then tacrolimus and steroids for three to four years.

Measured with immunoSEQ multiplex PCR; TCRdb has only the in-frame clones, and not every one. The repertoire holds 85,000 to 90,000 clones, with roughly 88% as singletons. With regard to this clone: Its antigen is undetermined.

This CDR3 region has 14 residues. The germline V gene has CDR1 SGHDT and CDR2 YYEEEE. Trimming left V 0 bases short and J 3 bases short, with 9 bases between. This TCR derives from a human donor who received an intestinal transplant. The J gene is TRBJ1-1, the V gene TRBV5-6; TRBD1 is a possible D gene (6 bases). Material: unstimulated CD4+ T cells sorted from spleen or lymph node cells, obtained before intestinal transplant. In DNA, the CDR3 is TGTGCCAGCAGCTTGGGGCAGGGGTACACTGAAGCTTTCTTT. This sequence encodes CASSLGQGYTEAFF. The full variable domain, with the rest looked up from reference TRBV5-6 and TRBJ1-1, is DAGVTQSPTHLIKTRGQQVTLRCSPKSGHDTVSWYQQALGQGPQFIFQYYEEEERQRGNFPDRFSGHQFPNYSSELNVNALLLGDSALYLCASSLGQGYTEAFFGQGTRLTVV.